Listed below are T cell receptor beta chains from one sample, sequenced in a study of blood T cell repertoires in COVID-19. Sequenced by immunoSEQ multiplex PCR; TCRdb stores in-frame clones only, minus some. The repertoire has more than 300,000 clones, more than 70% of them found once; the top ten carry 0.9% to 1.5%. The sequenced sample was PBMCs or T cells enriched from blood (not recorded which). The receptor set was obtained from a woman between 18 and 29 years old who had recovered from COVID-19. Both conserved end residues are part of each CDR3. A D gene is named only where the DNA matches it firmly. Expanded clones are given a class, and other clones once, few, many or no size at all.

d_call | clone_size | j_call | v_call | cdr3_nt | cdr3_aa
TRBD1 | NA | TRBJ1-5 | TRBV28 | TGTGCCAGCAGTTTTTTCTCTGGGACAGGGGGCCTTGGCAATCAGCCCCAGCATTTT | CASSFFSGTGGLGNQPQHF
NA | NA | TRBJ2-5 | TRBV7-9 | TGTGCCAGCAGGGACTATCAAGAGACCCAGTACTTC | CASRDYQETQYF
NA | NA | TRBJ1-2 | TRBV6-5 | TGTGCCAGCATTGGTTTTTCAGGGCCTGGTGGCTACACCTTC | CASIGFSGPGGYTF
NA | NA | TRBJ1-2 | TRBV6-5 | TGTGCCAGCAGTTACGTCCAGGGCGCTAACTATGGCTACACCTTC | CASSYVQGANYGYTF
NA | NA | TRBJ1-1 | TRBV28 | TGTGCCAGCAGTTTTGGTCCGGCGGACTTTGAAGCTTTCTTT | CASSFGPADFEAFF
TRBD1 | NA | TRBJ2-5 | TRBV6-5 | TGTGCCAGCAGCCCGGACAGGCAAGCCCAGTACTTC | CASSPDRQAQYF
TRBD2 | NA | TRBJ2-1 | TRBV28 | TGTGCCAGCAGTTCCCCCAGCGGGGATGAGCAGTTCTTC | CASSSPSGDEQFF
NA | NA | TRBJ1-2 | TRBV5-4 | TGTGCCAGCAGCTTGGTGGGCGACTATGGCTACACCTTC | CASSLVGDYGYTF
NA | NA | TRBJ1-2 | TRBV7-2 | TGTGCCAGCAGAAGAGGGGGACCGAACTATGGCTACACCTTC | CASRRGGPNYGYTF
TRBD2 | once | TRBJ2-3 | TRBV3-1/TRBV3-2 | TGTGCCACTGGGAGACTAGCGGGGGGCACAGATACGCAGTATTTT | CATGRLAGGTDTQYF
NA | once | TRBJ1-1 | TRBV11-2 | TGTGCCAGCAGCTTTACAGGGCGCGAGAACACTGAAGCTTTCTTT | CASSFTGRENTEAFF